This T cell receptor beta chain appears in the sequencing data of a study of T cell responses to AZD1222 COVID-19 vaccine. Comment on this clone: Its antigen is as yet unknown.

Study-wide findings and caveats: Donors in the cohort were predominantly white British and more often female, and clonal diversity was possibly underestimated.

Repertoires were generated with immunoSEQ multiplex PCR, while TCRdb's copy carries only in-frame clones and drops some. The sample consists of about 120,000 clones, 89% of them appearing once. Sequenced here: peripheral blood, sampled on day 0 of AZD1222 vaccination. The origin of this receptor is an adult in good health.

The DNA of the CDR3 is TGTGCCAGCAGCGGACAGGGGGCTTTGAACACTGAAGCTTTCTTT. It encodes CASSGQGALNTEAFF. The J gene is TRBJ1-1, the V gene TRBV9; the match to TRBD1 covers 10 bases. V trimming: 3 bases; J trimming: 0 bases; junction bases outside the gene matches: 2. Germline CDR1 SGDLS, CDR2 YYNGEE. CDR3 length: 15 amino acids. Complete variable domain (other parts from reference TRBV9 and TRBJ1-1): DSGVTQTPKHLITATGQRVTLRCSPRSGDLSVYWYQQSLDQGLQFLIQYYNGEERAKGNILERFSAQQFPDLHSELNLSSLELGDSALYFCASSGQGALNTEAFFGQGTRLTVV.